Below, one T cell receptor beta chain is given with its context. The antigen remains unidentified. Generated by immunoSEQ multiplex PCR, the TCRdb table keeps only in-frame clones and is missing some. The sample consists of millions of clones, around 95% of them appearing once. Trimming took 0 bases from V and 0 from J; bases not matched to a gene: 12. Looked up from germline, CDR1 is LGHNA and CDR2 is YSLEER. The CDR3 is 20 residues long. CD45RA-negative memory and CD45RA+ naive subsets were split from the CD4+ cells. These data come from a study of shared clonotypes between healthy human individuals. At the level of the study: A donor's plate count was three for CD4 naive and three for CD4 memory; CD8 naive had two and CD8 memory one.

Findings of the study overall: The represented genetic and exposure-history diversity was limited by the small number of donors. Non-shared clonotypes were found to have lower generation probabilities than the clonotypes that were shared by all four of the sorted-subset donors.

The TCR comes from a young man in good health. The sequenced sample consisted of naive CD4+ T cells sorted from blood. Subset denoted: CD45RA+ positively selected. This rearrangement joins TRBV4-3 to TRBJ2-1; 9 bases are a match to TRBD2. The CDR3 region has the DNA TGCGCCAGCAGCCAAGAAAGTTCGGCGGGAGGGGGCCCCTCCTACAATGAGCAGTTCTTC. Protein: CASSQESSAGGGPSYNEQFF.